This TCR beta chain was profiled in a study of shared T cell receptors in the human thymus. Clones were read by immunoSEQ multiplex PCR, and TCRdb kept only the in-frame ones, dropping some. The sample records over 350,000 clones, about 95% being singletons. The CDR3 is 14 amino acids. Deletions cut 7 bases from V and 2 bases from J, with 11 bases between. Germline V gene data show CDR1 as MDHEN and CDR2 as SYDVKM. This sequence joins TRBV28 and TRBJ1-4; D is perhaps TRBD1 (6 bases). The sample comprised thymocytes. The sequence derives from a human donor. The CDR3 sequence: CASTTGATNEKLFF. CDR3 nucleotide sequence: TGTGCCAGCACCACGGGGGCCACTAATGAAAAACTGTTTTTT.